These T cell receptor beta chains were read from a single sample in a study of blood T cell repertoires in COVID-19. The repertoire was sequenced with immunoSEQ multiplex PCR; TCRdb's copy has only in-frame clones and lacks some. This table holds roughly 100,000 clones, about 72% found once. The specimen was peripheral blood. The receptors shown here come from a man aged 55-75 years with active or convalescent COVID-19. Both conserved end residues are part of each CDR3. The D gene is left open where the match is weak. Clone sizes are given selectively: once, few, many, or a class where the clone is expanded.

TRBV4-1,NA,TRBD2,TRBJ2-7,CASSQGLAGTYEQYF,TGCGCCAGCAGCCAAGGACTAGCGGGGACCTACGAGCAGTACTTC
TRBV29-1,NA,TRBD2,TRBJ2-3,CSSGTSGNTDTQYF,TGCAGCTCCGGGACTAGCGGTAACACAGATACGCAGTATTTT
TRBV28,NA,NA,TRBJ2-2,CASSLRPWQGGTGELFF,TGTGCCAGCAGTTTGAGGCCCTGGCAGGGGGGTACCGGGGAGCTGTTTTTT
TRBV5-8,once,TRBD1,TRBJ1-2,CASSLDRTGHYGYTF,TGTGCCAGCAGCTTGGATAGGACAGGGCACTATGGCTACACCTTC
TRBV28,NA,NA,TRBJ1-2,CASSLLNSRGTF,TGTGCCAGCAGTCTCCTAAACAGCCGAGGGACCTTC
TRBV18,NA,TRBD1,TRBJ2-2,CATTRQGRTGELFF,TGTGCCACCACCCGACAGGGGAGAACCGGGGAGCTGTTTTTT
TRBV28,NA,TRBD1,TRBJ1-2,CASSTDRGRGYTF,TGTGCCAGCAGTACCGACAGGGGGCGCGGCTACACCTTC
TRBV6-4,few,TRBD1,TRBJ1-1,CASSQDRGNTEAFF,TGTGCCAGCAGTCAGGACAGGGGGAACACTGAAGCTTTCTTT
TRBV19,NA,TRBD1,TRBJ1-2,CASSPGGSNYGYTF,TGTGCCAGTAGTCCAGGGGGCTCAAACTATGGCTACACCTTC
TRBV5-1,NA,NA,TRBJ2-1,CASSFGQHRNEQFF,TGCGCCAGCAGCTTCGGACAACACCGCAATGAGCAGTTCTTC
TRBV6-5,NA,TRBD1,TRBJ1-2,CASSYLQGAGGYTF,TGTGCCAGCAGTTACTTACAGGGGGCGGGTGGCTACACCTTC
TRBV5-1,NA,TRBD2,TRBJ2-1,CASSSGLADNEQFF,TGCGCCAGCAGCTCGGGACTAGCGGACAATGAGCAGTTCTTC
TRBV29-1,NA,NA,TRBJ2-3,CSVEYRSGDTQYF,TGCAGCGTTGAGTACCGCTCGGGGGATACGCAGTATTTT
TRBV7-6,NA,TRBD1,TRBJ1-6,CASSLGQGYNSPLHF,TGTGCCAGCAGCTTAGGACAGGGCTATAATTCACCCCTCCACTTT
TRBV6-2/TRBV6-3,NA,TRBD2,TRBJ2-2,CASSGPSGRAHTGELFF,TGTGCCAGCAGTGGACCTAGCGGGAGGGCCCACACCGGGGAGCTGTTTTTT
TRBV9,once,NA,TRBJ1-2,CASSDGTSGNYGYTF,TGTGCCAGCAGTGACGGGACTTCAGGGAACTATGGCTACACCTTC
TRBV5-1,once,TRBD1,TRBJ1-2,CASSSPPGQNVNYGYTF,TGCGCCAGCAGCTCGCCCCCGGGACAGAACGTTAACTATGGCTACACCTTC
TRBV5-1,NA,TRBD1,TRBJ2-1,CASGQGAIDEQFF,TGCGCCAGCGGGCAGGGGGCCATCGATGAGCAGTTCTTC
TRBV19,NA,TRBD2,TRBJ2-1,CASSTGTSGSNEQFF,TGTGCCAGTAGTACTGGGACTAGCGGGAGCAATGAGCAGTTCTTC
TRBV28,NA,TRBD1,TRBJ2-3,CASSSEGGADTQYF,TGTGCCAGCAGTTCCGAAGGGGGCGCAGATACGCAGTATTTT
TRBV12-3/TRBV12-4,NA,NA,TRBJ2-2,CASSQQVFGELFF,TGTGCCAGCAGCCAACAGGTGTTCGGGGAGCTGTTTTTT
TRBV6-1,NA,NA,TRBJ2-3,CASSENLIRDSADTQYF,TGTGCCAGCAGTGAAAACTTGATACGGGACTCCGCAGATACGCAGTATTTT
TRBV9,NA,TRBD2,TRBJ2-3,CASSVTSDYTDTQYF,TGTGCCAGCAGCGTGACTAGCGACTACACAGATACGCAGTATTTT
TRBV6-2/TRBV6-3,NA,TRBD2,TRBJ2-3,CASSSGADTQYF,TGTGCCAGCAGCAGCGGGGCAGATACGCAGTATTTT
TRBV5-1,NA,NA,TRBJ1-1,CASSFGAGVVTEAFF,TGCGCCAGCAGCTTCGGCGCAGGGGTTGTGACTGAAGCTTTCTTT